This T cell receptor (beta chain) comes out of a study of shared clonotypes between healthy human individuals. As to this clone: Its antigen is still unknown.

Measured with immunoSEQ multiplex PCR; TCRdb has only the in-frame clones, and not every one. The sample comprises under 1,100,000 clones, approximately 72% of which are singletons, and 1.4% rests with the top ten. General study findings and limits: Generation probabilities were higher for clonotypes shared across all four sorted-subset donors than for unshared ones.

Sequencing used memory CD4+ T cells sorted from blood. Subset meaning: CD45RA-negative fraction. The sequence came from a man younger than 35 in good health.

The CDR3 coding sequence is TGTGCCAGCTCACTCCCGGCGACTAGCGGATACAATGAGCAGTTCTTC. Its translation is CASSLPATSGYNEQFF. V gene TRBV18 combines with J gene TRBJ2-1; 9 bases agree with TRBD2. Germline V gene lookup returns CDR1 KGHSH and CDR2 LQKENI. The ends lost 4 bases at V and 4 bases at J; junction bases unmatched: 8. The CDR3 runs 16 residues.